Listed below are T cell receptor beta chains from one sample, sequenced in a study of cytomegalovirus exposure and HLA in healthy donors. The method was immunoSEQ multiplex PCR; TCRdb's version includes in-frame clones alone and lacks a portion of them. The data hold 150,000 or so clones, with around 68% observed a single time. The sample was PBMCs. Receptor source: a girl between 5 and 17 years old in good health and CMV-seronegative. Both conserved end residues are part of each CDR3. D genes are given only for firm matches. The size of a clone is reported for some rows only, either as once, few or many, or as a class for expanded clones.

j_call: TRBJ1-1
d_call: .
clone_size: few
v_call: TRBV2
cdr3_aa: CASSVGVGAFF
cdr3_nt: TGTGCCAGCAGTGTAGGGGTAGGAGCTTTCTTT

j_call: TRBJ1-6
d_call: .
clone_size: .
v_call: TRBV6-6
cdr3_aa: CASSFEGSPLHF
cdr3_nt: TGTGCCAGCAGTTTCGAGGGTTCACCCCTCCACTTT

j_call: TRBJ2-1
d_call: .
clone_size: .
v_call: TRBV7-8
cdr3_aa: CASSYIWYYEQFF
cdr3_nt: TGTGCCAGCAGCTATATATGGTACTATGAGCAGTTCTTC

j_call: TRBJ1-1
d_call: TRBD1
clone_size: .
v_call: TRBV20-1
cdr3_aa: CSAWGQLLAFF
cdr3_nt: TGCAGTGCTTGGGGACAGTTGCTAGCTTTCTTT

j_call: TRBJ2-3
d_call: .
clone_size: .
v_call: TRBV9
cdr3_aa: CASSARGLADTQYF
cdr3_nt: TGTGCCAGCAGCGCGCGGGGTTTGGCAGATACGCAGTATTTT

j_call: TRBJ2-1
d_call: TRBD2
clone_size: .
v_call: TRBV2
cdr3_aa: CASSEYLAGDNEQFF
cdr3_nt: TGTGCCAGCAGTGAATATCTAGCGGGGGACAATGAGCAGTTCTTC

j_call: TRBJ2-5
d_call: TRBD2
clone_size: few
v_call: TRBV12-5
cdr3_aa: CASGYSPGGRETQYF
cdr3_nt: TGTGCTAGTGGTTACTCCCCGGGGGGGCGGGAGACCCAGTACTTC

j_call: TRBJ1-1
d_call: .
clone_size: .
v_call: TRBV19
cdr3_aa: CASSIDGGLTEAFF
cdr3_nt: TGTGCCAGTAGTATAGATGGAGGGCTCACTGAAGCTTTCTTT

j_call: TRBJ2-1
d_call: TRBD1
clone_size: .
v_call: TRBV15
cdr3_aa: CATSSDRGAWILQFF
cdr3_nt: TGTGCCACCAGCTCCGACAGGGGGGCGTGGATTCTGCAGTTCTTC

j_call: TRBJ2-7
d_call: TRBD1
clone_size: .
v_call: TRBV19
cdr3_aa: CASSARDSYEQYF
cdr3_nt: TGTGCCAGTAGTGCCCGGGACAGCTACGAGCAGTACTTC

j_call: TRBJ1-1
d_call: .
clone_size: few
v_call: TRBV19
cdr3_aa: CASSIVGGPEAFF
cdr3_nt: TGTGCCAGTAGTATCGTCGGAGGACCTGAAGCTTTCTTT

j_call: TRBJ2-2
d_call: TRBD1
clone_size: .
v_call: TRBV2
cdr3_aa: CASSAWTGPSGELFF
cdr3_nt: TGTGCCAGCAGTGCCTGGACAGGGCCCTCCGGGGAGCTGTTTTTT

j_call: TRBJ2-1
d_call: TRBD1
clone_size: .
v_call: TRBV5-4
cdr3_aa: CASSLPPGGNEQFF
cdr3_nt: TGTGCCAGCAGCTTGCCACCAGGGGGCAATGAGCAGTTCTTC

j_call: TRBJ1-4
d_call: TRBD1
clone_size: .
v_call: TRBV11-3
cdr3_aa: CASSLVGDRNEKLFF
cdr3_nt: TGTGCCAGCAGCTTAGTCGGGGACAGGAATGAAAAACTGTTTTTT

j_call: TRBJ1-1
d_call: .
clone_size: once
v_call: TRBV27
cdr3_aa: CASSPQGTNTEAFF
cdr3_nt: TGTGCCAGCAGTCCTCAGGGTACGAACACTGAAGCTTTCTTT

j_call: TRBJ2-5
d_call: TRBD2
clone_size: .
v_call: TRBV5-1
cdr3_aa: CASSSRGEETQYF
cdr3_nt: TGCGCCAGCAGCTCACGGGGGGAAGAGACCCAGTACTTC

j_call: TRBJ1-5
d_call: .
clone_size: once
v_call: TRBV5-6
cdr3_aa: CASSFPDGDYQPQHF
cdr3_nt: TGTGCCAGCAGCTTCCCCGACGGGGATTATCAGCCCCAGCATTTT

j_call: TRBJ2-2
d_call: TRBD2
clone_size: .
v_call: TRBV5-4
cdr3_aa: CASSLEGLAGATNTGELFF
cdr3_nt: TGTGCCAGCAGCTTGGAGGGACTAGCGGGGGCCACGAACACCGGGGAGCTGTTTTTT

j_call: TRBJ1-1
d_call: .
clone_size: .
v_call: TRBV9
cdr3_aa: CASSPRGQNTEAFF
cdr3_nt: TGTGCCAGCAGCCCCCGGGGACAGAACACTGAAGCTTTCTTT

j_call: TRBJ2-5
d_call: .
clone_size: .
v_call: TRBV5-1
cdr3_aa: CASSPKRIQETQYF
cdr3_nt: TGCGCCAGCAGCCCAAAGCGGATACAAGAGACCCAGTACTTC

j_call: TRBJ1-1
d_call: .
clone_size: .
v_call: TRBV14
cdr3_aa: CASSQDPGRGARREAFF
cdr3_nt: TGTGCCAGCAGCCAAGATCCCGGGAGGGGGGCTCGTCGTGAAGCTTTCTTT

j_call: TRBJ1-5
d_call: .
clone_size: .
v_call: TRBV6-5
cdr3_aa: CASSPQGWGQPQHF
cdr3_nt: TGTGCCAGCAGCCCACAGGGATGGGGTCAGCCCCAGCATTTT

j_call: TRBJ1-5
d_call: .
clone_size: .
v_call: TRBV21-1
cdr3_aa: CASSKAILRGEGQPQHF
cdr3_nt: TGTGCCAGCAGCAAAGCCATCCTCCGGGGGGAGGGTCAGCCCCAGCATTTT

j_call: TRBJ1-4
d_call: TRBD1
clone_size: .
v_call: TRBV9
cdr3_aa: CASSVGTGQEKLFF
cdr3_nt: TGTGCCAGCAGCGTAGGGACAGGGCAGGAAAAACTGTTTTTT

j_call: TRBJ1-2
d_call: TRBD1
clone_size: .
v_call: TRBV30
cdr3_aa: CAWRAGQDHGYTF
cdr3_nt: TGTGCCTGGAGGGCCGGACAGGATCATGGCTACACCTTC

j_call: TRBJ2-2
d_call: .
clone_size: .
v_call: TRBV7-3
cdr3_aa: CASSPLPRPDNTGELFF
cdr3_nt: TGTGCCAGCAGCCCCCTCCCTAGGCCCGATAACACCGGGGAGCTGTTTTTT

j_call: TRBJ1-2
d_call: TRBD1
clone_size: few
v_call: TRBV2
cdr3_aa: CASLLRATGGYGYTF
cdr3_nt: TGTGCCAGCCTCCTCCGGGCTACAGGGGGCTATGGCTACACCTTC

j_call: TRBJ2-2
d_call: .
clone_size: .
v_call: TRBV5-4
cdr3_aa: CASSLGQSFTGELFF
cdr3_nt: TGTGCCAGCAGCTTGGGACAGAGCTTCACCGGGGAGCTGTTTTTT

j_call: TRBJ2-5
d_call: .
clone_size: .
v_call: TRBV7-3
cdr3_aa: CASSPRIAETQYF
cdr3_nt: TGTGCCAGCAGCCCCAGGATAGCGGAGACCCAGTACTTC

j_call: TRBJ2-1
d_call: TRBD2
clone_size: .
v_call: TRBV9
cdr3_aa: CASSPGLGLGDNEQFF
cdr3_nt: TGTGCCAGCAGCCCAGGACTGGGACTAGGGGACAATGAGCAGTTCTTC

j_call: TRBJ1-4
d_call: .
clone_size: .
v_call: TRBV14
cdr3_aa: CASSQQGSEKLFF
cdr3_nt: TGTGCCAGCAGCCAACAGGGCTCTGAAAAACTGTTTTTT

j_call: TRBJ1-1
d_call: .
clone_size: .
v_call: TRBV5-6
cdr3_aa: CASSLTGRNTEAFF
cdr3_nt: TGTGCCAGCAGCTTGACGGGGAGGAACACTGAAGCTTTCTTT

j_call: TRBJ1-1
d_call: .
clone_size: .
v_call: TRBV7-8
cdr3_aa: CASSLDQGLNTEAFF
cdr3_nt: TGTGCCAGCAGCTTAGATCAGGGGTTGAACACTGAAGCTTTCTTT

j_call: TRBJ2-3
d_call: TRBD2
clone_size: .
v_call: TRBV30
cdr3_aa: CAWTLLAGNTDTQYF
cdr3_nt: TGTGCCTGGACCCTACTAGCGGGGAACACAGATACGCAGTATTTT

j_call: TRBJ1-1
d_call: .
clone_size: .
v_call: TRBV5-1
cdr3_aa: CASSSTALNTEAFF
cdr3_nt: TGCGCCAGCAGCTCGACAGCCTTGAACACTGAAGCTTTCTTT

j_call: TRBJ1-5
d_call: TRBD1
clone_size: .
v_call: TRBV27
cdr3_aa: CASSFDRDQPQHF
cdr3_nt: TGTGCCAGCAGTTTCGACAGGGACCAGCCCCAGCATTTT

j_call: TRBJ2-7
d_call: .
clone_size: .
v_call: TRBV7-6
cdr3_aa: CASSLWEDEQYF
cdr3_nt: TGTGCCAGCAGCTTATGGGAGGACGAGCAGTACTTC

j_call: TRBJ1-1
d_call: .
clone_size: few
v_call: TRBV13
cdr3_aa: CASSFTRITEAFF
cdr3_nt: TGTGCCAGCAGCTTTACCAGGATCACTGAAGCTTTCTTT

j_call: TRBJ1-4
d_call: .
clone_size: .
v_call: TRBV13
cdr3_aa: CASRGGGKEKLFF
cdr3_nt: TGTGCCAGCAGAGGGGGAGGGAAAGAAAAACTGTTTTTT

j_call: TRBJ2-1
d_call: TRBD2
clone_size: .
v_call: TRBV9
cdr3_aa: CASSIGLAGGLNEQFF
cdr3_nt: TGTGCCAGCAGCATCGGACTAGCGGGGGGGCTAAATGAGCAGTTCTTC

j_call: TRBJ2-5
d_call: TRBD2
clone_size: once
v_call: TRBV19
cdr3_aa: CASSIDVGGKETQYF
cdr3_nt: TGTGCCAGTAGTATAGATGTGGGGGGGAAAGAGACCCAGTACTTC

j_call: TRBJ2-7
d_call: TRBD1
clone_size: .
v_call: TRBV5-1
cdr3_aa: CASSSGSGTGPSYEQYF
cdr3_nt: TGCGCCAGCAGCTCCGGCTCCGGGACAGGCCCTTCCTACGAGCAGTACTTC

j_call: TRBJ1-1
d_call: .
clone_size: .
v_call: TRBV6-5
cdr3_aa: CASSRGNTEAFF
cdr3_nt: TGTGCCAGCAGTCGGGGGAACACTGAAGCTTTCTTT

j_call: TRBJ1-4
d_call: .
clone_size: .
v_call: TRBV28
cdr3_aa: CASIGGENEKLFF
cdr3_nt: TGTGCCAGCATCGGAGGGGAGAATGAAAAACTGTTTTTT

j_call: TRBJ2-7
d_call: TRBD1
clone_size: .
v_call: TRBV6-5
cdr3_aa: CASSYSQGQGRYEQYF
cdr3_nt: TGTGCCAGCAGTTACTCTCAGGGACAGGGGAGGTACGAGCAGTACTTC

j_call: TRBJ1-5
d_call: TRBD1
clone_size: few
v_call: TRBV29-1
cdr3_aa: CSVVWTKHTGDSINQPQHF
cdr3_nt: TGCAGCGTTGTATGGACCAAACATACAGGGGATTCTATCAATCAGCCCCAGCATTTT

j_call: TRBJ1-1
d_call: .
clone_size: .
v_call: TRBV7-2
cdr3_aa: CASSTRQVHTEAFF
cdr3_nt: TGTGCCAGCAGCACCCGACAGGTACACACTGAAGCTTTCTTT

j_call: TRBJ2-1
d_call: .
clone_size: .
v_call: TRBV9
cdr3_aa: CASSVGGDEQFF
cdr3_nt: TGTGCCAGCAGCGTAGGGGGGGATGAGCAGTTCTTC

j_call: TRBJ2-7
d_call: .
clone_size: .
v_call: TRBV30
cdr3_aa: CAWSRGGYEQYF
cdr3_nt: TGTGCCTGGAGCCGTGGGGGGTACGAGCAGTACTTC

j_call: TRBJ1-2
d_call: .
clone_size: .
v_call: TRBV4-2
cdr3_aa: CASSPDSVDGYTF
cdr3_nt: TGTGCCAGCAGTCCTGACAGTGTTGATGGCTACACCTTC

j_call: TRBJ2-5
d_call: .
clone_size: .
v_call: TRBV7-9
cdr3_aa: CASSPGQTADQETQYF
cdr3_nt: TGTGCCAGCAGCCCTGGACAGACTGCAGACCAAGAGACCCAGTACTTC

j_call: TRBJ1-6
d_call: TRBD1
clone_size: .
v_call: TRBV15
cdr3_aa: CATSLDRGPSPLHF
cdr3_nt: TGTGCCACCAGCCTGGACAGGGGGCCTTCACCCCTCCACTTT

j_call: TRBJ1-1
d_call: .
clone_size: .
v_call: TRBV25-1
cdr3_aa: CASKGQLEAFF
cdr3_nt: TGTGCCAGCAAGGGGCAGTTGGAAGCTTTCTTT